Below, one T cell receptor beta chain is given with its context. The primer mix had 60 Vbeta and 13 Jbeta primers. Profiling relied on immunoSEQ multiplex PCR, and the TCRdb table lists in-frame clones only, not all of them. This repertoire shows roughly 38,000 clones, about 72% found once; its top ten account for approximately 8.9%. The source of the sample is a study of cytomegalovirus exposure and HLA in healthy donors. Trimming stripped 2 bases from V and 7 bases from J, with 9 bases between. CDR3 length: 12 amino acids. Germline loops: CDR1 WSHSY, CDR2 SAAADI. Specimen: PBMCs. V gene TRBV10-2 combines with J gene TRBJ2-7; D is possibly TRBD1 (6 bases). This TCR derives from a woman aged 25 to 45 in good health and CMV-seropositive. CDR3 DNA sequence: TGCGCCAGCAGTGAGACAGGGCTTGAGCAGTACTTC. Translation: CASSETGLEQYF.